This T cell receptor (beta chain) originates from a study of blood T cell repertoires in COVID-19. The data were produced by immunoSEQ multiplex PCR, yet TCRdb's version contains in-frame clones alone and is incomplete. The table has 72,000 or so clones, roughly 80% seen once. Germline lookup yields CDR1 MNHEY and CDR2 SVGAGI. Trimming took 7 bases from V and 6 from J, leaving 15 bases between them. The CDR3 is made up of 14 amino acids. The sequence derives from an elderly man with active COVID-19. V and J are TRBV6-5 and TRBJ2-2; weak D call: TRBD2 (6 bases). The material sequenced was peripheral blood. CDR3 coding DNA: TGTGCCAGCATTGCGGGGAGTAGTTCCGGGGAGCTGTTTTTT. Translated, it gives CASIAGSSSGELFF.